One and the same sample provided the 15 T cell receptor beta chains below, sequenced in a study of cytomegalovirus exposure and HLA in healthy donors. With 60 Vbeta and 13 Jbeta primers, the PCR was carried out. Some clones are missing from TCRdb's copy, which holds only in-frame ones; the method was immunoSEQ multiplex PCR. The sample contains about 160,000 clones, approximately 85% of which appear only once. The sample was PBMCs. The receptors derive from a man aged 18 to 29 in good health and CMV-seropositive.

The V gene is TRBV9, the J gene TRBJ1-5, with no clear D. The CDR3 runs to 15 residues. Trimming cost V 3 bases and J 3 bases, with 13 bases left between them. Germline CDR1 and CDR2: SGDLS and YYNGEE. This CDR3 reads CASSAVGEDNQPQHF. As DNA, the CDR3 is TGTGCCAGCAGCGCCGTCGGGGAGGACAATCAGCCCCAGCATTTT.

The chain employs TRBV6-1 and TRBJ1-5; 10 bases align to TRBD1. Germline values: CDR1 MNHNS, CDR2 SASEGT. There are 15 residues in the CDR3. The junction had 5 bases not matched to a gene; V was cut back by 6 bases and J by 3 bases. CDR3 in DNA: TGTGCCAGCAGGGACAGGGGGTGGGTCAATCAGCCCCAGCATTTT. Amino acids: CASRDRGWVNQPQHF.

V and J are TRBV30 and TRBJ1-5; D is unresolved. This CDR3 spans 16 amino acids. V was trimmed by 2 bases and J by 2 bases, leaving 16 bases between them. The germline gives CDR1 GTSNPN, CDR2 SVGIG (reference sequence). The CDR3 protein is CAWSPPSRGGNQPQHF. Written as DNA, the CDR3 is TGTGCCTGGAGTCCACCTTCAAGAGGAGGCAATCAGCCCCAGCATTTT.

This clone was seen only once. The V and J genes are TRBV9 and TRBJ1-4; TRBD1 agrees at 8 bases. CDR1 SGDLS and CDR2 YYNGEE come from the germline V gene. The CDR3 contains 16 residues. J lost 5 bases, V lost 0 bases, and 6 bases had no gene match. CDR3 region: CASSVASDRGNEKLFF. CDR3 bases: TGTGCCAGCAGCGTAGCTTCCGACAGGGGAAATGAAAAACTGTTTTTT.

This chain uses TRBV5-1 with TRBJ1-2; 8 bases map to TRBD1. The junction had 4 bases not matched to a gene; V was cut back by 5 bases and J by 4 bases. The germline V gene encodes CDR1 SGHRS and CDR2 YFSETQ. The CDR3 runs 13 residues. The CDR3: CASSPGGIYGYTF. DNA of the CDR3: TGCGCCAGCAGTCCAGGGGGCATCTATGGCTACACCTTC.

The genes are TRBV28 and TRBJ1-1; 9 bases align to TRBD1. Germline-derived CDR1 and CDR2 are MDHEN and SYDVKM. The V gene end was trimmed by 9 bases and the J gene end by 0 bases; junction bases not matched to a gene: 11. The CDR3 totals 16 residues. CDR3 coding DNA: TGTGCCAGTGATCCCGGGACAGGGTTCATGAACACTGAAGCTTTCTTT. Translating gives CASDPGTGFMNTEAFF.

Here the CDR3 DNA reads TGTGCCAGCAGCGTAGGGATCGGGGGTCTACCGGGTGAGCAGTTCTTC. As protein: CASSVGIGGLPGEQFF. This chain connects TRBV9 to TRBJ2-1, with D maybe TRBD2 (6 bases). V dropped 0 bases and J dropped 9 bases, with 19 bases sitting between them. CDR3 length: 16 amino acids. Looked up from germline, CDR1 is SGDLS and CDR2 is YYNGEE.

This clone was observed once. V gene TRBV11-2 combines with J gene TRBJ1-5, with D possibly being TRBD1 (6 bases). Germline CDR1 reads SGHAT; CDR2 reads FQNNGV. The ends were cut back, 3 bases at V and 3 bases at J, with 12 bases in the middle. The CDR3 sequence is 15 residues long. The DNA of the CDR3 is TGTGCCAGCAGCTTCGTACAGGGACCCAATCAGCCCCAGCATTTT. Translating it yields CASSFVQGPNQPQHF.

The chain uses TRBV6-1 and TRBJ2-5; 8 bases match TRBD2. With 4 bases clipped from V and 1 base from J, the junction kept 5 bases outside the gene matches. The CDR3 sequence is 15 residues long. Germline V gene lookup returns CDR1 MNHNS and CDR2 SASEGT. CDR3 coding DNA: TGTGCCAGCAGTGCGGCGGGGGGCCTCCAAGAGACCCAGTACTTC. Translating it yields CASSAAGGLQETQYF.

V gene TRBV25-1 combines with J gene TRBJ2-1; D remains unclear. Per the germline V gene, CDR1 is MGHDK and CDR2 is SYGVNS. V was trimmed by 2 bases and J by 10 bases, leaving 6 bases between them. There are 11 residues in the CDR3. The CDR3 spells CASSEQIEQFF. CDR3 sequence (DNA): TGTGCCAGCAGTGAACAGATAGAGCAGTTCTTC.

The rearrangement links TRBV7-2 to TRBJ2-6, with D perhaps TRBD2 (6 bases). This CDR3 has 16 residues. V lost 5 bases to trimming and J lost 0 bases, with 11 bases between them. The germline V gene has CDR1 SGHTA and CDR2 FQGNSA. The CDR3 is CASSHGGSSGANVLTF. The CDR3 coding sequence is TGTGCCAGCAGCCACGGGGGAAGCTCTGGGGCCAACGTCCTGACTTTC.

CDR3 amino acids: CASSARGQGVVDSGNTIYF. The CDR3 region has the DNA TGTGCCAGCAGCGCCCGCGGACAGGGGGTAGTCGACTCTGGAAACACCATATATTTT. The rearrangement links TRBV7-8 to TRBJ1-3, with TRBD1 matching 10 bases. V shed 5 bases and J 0 bases; nucleotides not matched to a gene: 13. Germline V CDR1 and CDR2: SGHVS, FQNEAQ. The CDR3 has 19 amino acids.

V and J are TRBV30 and TRBJ1-2; no definite D call. Trimming pared 0 bases from V and 8 bases from J, leaving 16 bases between. The CDR3 totals 14 residues. CDR1 GTSNPN and CDR2 SVGIG come from the germline V gene (reference sequence). DNA for the CDR3: TGTGCCTGGAGTGTTTTGGGCGCCCCTGGAGGCTACACCTTC. Encoded protein: CAWSVLGAPGGYTF.

This clone was counted once. The genes are TRBV25-1 and TRBJ2-3; D perhaps matches TRBD2 (6 bases). The CDR3 sequence is 13 residues long. V lost 1 base to trimming and J lost 9 bases, with 11 bases between them. In germline, CDR1 is MGHDK, CDR2 SYGVNS. The CDR3 sequence is CASSEWSGDTQYF. In DNA form, the CDR3 reads TGTGCCAGCAGTGAATGGTCGGGGGACACGCAGTATTTT.

DNA of the CDR3: TGTGCCAGCAGGCCAGGACGGGGAATAGTGTACGAGCAGTACTTC. The encoded protein is CASRPGRGIVYEQYF. The chain combines TRBV2 with TRBJ2-7; tentative D call: TRBD2 (5 bases). The germline V gene has CDR1 SNHLY and CDR2 FYNNEI. CDR3 length equals 15 residues. The V and J ends lost 6 bases and 4 bases respectively, with 19 bases between them.